Each of the 16 T cell receptor beta chains below was sequenced from the same sample in a study of cytomegalovirus exposure and HLA in healthy donors. A multiplex PCR was run with 60 Vbeta primers and 13 Jbeta primers. Assay: immunoSEQ multiplex PCR; the TCRdb copy retains only in-frame clones and omits some. The data contain about 190,000 clones, over 80% of them singletons. Sequenced input: PBMCs. The receptors come from a man aged 40-50 years in good health and CMV-seropositive.

The chain couples TRBV11-2 to TRBJ2-7; TRBD2 matches at 8 bases. Germline V lookup: CDR1 SGHAT, CDR2 FQNNGV. V was clipped by 1 base and J by 7 bases; unmatched bases: 6. The CDR3 contains 14 residues. The CDR3 DNA sequence: TGTGCCAGCAGCTTAGGCCGGGGGGGACGGGAGCAGTACTTC. It codes for CASSLGRGGREQYF. The variable domain in full, completed from reference TRBV11-2 and TRBJ2-7, reads EAGVAQSPRYKIIEKRQSVAFWCNPISGHATLYWYQQILGQGPKLLIQFQNNGVVDDSQLPKDRFSAERLKGVDSTLKIQPAKLEDSAVYLCASSLGRGGREQYFGPGTRLTVT.

The chain has TRBV9 and TRBJ2-5, with TRBD1 identical over 9 bases. CDR3 length: 15 residues. CDR1 and CDR2 (germline): SGDLS, YYNGEE. Germline trimming cut 3 bases from V and 5 bases from J; bases unmatched to any gene: 8. The CDR3 sequence: CASSGYRGHRETQYF. In nucleotides, the CDR3 is TGTGCCAGCAGCGGATACAGGGGGCATCGGGAGACCCAGTACTTC.

The gene calls are TRBV10-3 and TRBJ2-2; TRBD1 matches 8 bases. J lost 1 base, V lost 6 bases, and 7 bases had no gene match. The germline gives CDR1 ENHRY, CDR2 SYGVKD. The CDR3 runs to 16 residues. CDR3 sequence (DNA): TGTGCCATCAGGACAGCCGGGACAGGGAACACCGGGGAGCTGTTTTTT. Protein: CAIRTAGTGNTGELFF.

The CDR3 is CASSNSGGSYNEQFF. The CDR3 DNA is TGCGCCAGCAGTAACAGCGGGGGTAGCTACAATGAGCAGTTCTTC. This chain connects TRBV4-1 to TRBJ2-1; 8 bases match TRBD2. CDR3 length equals 15 residues. Germline CDR1 reads MGHRA; CDR2 reads YSYEKL. After removal of 6 bases from V and 3 bases from J, the junction contained 7 bases not matched to a gene.

The rearrangement uses TRBV7-2 and TRBJ2-1, with D possibly TRBD1 on 5 matching bases. Trimming stripped 1 base from V and 8 bases from J, with 12 bases between. The CDR3 is made up of 14 amino acids. Per the germline V gene, CDR1 is SGHTA and CDR2 is FQGNSA. The CDR3 DNA is TGTGCCAGCAGCTTAGTCAGCAGGGCTGATGAGCAGTTCTTC. Its translation is CASSLVSRADEQFF.

This rearrangement joins TRBV10-3 to TRBJ2-7; 10 bases line up with TRBD2. Losses at the gene ends were 4 bases for V and 2 bases for J; bases not matched to a gene: 5. The CDR3 runs to 15 residues. Germline assignment: CDR1 ENHRY and CDR2 SYGVKD. The CDR3 protein is CAISGTSGEPYEQYF. The CDR3 DNA reads as TGTGCCATCAGTGGTACTAGCGGGGAACCCTACGAGCAGTACTTC.

This clone appeared once. The V and J genes are TRBV4-1 and TRBJ2-7; maybe TRBD2 (5 bases). The V and J ends lost 0 bases and 6 bases respectively, with 12 bases between them. Germline V CDR1 and CDR2: MGHRA, YSYEKL. CDR3 length: 14 residues. The CDR3 nucleotides read TGCGCCAGCAGCCAAGACTCCCGACGGGGCGAGCAGTACTTC. Amino acid sequence: CASSQDSRRGEQYF.

J is TRBJ1-5 and V is TRBV13; tentative D call: TRBD1 (6 bases). V was trimmed by 6 bases and J by 0 bases, leaving 9 bases between them. CDR1 and CDR2 (germline): PRHDT, FYEKMQ (reference sequence). The CDR3 is 14 residues long. CDR3 in amino acids: CASRSQGSNQPQHF. Written as DNA, the CDR3 is TGTGCCAGCAGGTCACAGGGTAGCAATCAGCCCCAGCATTTT.

The rearrangement uses TRBV6-1 and TRBJ1-5; the D is unclear. Deletions cut 4 bases from V and 2 bases from J, with 12 bases between. Germline CDR1 and CDR2: MNHNS and SASEGT. The CDR3 consists of 15 residues. The CDR3 DNA follows: TGTGCCAGCAGTGTAACGGGGTCGGGCAATCAGCCCCAGCATTTT. Protein product: CASSVTGSGNQPQHF.

The CDR3 spells CAWSVTGMGNTEAFF. In nucleotides, the CDR3 is TGTGCCTGGAGTGTAACGGGGATGGGGAACACTGAAGCTTTCTTT. The rearrangement links TRBV30 to TRBJ1-1; D uncertain. Germline loops: CDR1 GTSNPN, CDR2 SVGIG (reference sequence). V gave up 0 bases and J gave up 1 base, with 12 bases separating them. The CDR3 totals 15 residues.

The rearrangement uses TRBV19 and TRBJ2-3; D not certain. Between the trimmed V and J ends, which lost 6 bases and 4 bases, there was a span of 2 bases. Germline-derived CDR1 and CDR2 are LNHDA and SQIVND (reference sequence). CDR3 size: 10 residues. Written as DNA, the CDR3 is TGTGCCAGTAGCTCAGATACGCAGTATTTT. This sequence encodes CASSSDTQYF.

This chain links TRBV30 with TRBJ2-3, with 9 nucleotides matching TRBD1. CDR3 length: 14 amino acids. V lost 4 bases to trimming and J lost 2 bases; unmatched junction nucleotides: 4. Per germline, CDR1 GTSNPN and CDR2 SVGIG (reference sequence). The CDR3 spells CAWTTGGNTDTQYF. As DNA, the CDR3 is TGTGCCTGGACGACAGGGGGGAACACAGATACGCAGTATTTT.

The rearrangement uses TRBV4-1 and TRBJ1-6, with 8 bases lining up with TRBD1. The CDR3 has 17 residues. Germline CDR1 and CDR2: MGHRA and YSYEKL. J lost 0 bases, V lost 3 bases, and 4 bases had no gene match. The CDR3 region is CASSQRQGISYNSPLHF. Here the CDR3 DNA reads TGCGCCAGCAGCCAGAGACAGGGGATCTCCTATAATTCACCCCTCCACTTT.

Remarks on this clone: One junction end disagrees with the germline gene, perhaps due to a read error. The gene calls are TRBV7-9 and TRBJ2-7, with D maybe TRBD2 (6 bases). CDR3 size: 12 residues. Germline-derived CDR1 and CDR2 are SEHNR and FQNEAQ (reference sequence). In nucleotides, the CDR3 is TGTTCCAGCAGCGGACTAAGTTACGAGCAGTACTTC. It translates to CSSSGLSYEQYF. Full variable domain (outside the CDR3, taken from reference TRBV7-9 and TRBJ2-7): DTGVSQNPRHKITKRGQNVTFRCDPISEHNRLYWYRQTLGQGPEFLTYFQNEAQLEKSRLLSDRFSAERPKGSFSTLEIQRTEQGDSAMYLCSSSGLSYEQYFGPGTRLTVT.

The chain uses TRBV7-3 and TRBJ2-1; the match to TRBD2 covers 14 bases. Germline trimming cut 3 bases from V and 8 bases from J; bases unmatched to any gene: 0. Germline V gene data show CDR1 as SGHTA and CDR2 as FQGTGA. The CDR3 covers 14 residues. The CDR3, as DNA: TGTGCCAGCAGCTTGACTAGCGGGGGGGATGAGCAGTTCTTC. It is translated as CASSLTSGGDEQFF.

CDR3 nucleotides: TGCGCCAGCAGCGCCTCCGGGACAGAAGAGACCCAGTACTTC. It is translated as CASSASGTEETQYF. This chain links TRBV5-1 with TRBJ2-5, with 7 bases that match TRBD1. From germline, CDR1 is SGHRS and CDR2 YFSETQ. Germline trimming cut 4 bases from V and 3 bases from J; bases unmatched to any gene: 6. The CDR3 consists of 14 residues.